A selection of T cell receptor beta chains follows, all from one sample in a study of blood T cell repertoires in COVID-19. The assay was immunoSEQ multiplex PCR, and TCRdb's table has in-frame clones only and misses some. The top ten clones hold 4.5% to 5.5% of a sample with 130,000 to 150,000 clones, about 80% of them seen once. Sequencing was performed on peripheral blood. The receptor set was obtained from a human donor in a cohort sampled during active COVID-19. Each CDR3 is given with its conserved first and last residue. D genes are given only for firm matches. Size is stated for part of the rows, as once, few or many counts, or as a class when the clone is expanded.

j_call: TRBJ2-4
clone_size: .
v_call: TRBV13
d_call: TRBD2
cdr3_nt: TGTGCCAGCAGCTTACTCCGGGCGGGAGGGCCAGGGAACATTCAGTACTTC
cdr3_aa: CASSLLRAGGPGNIQYF

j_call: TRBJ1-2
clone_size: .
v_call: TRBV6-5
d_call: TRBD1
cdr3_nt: TGTGCCAGCAGAGAGGGCAGGGGGCAGGACTATGGCTACACCTTC
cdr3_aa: CASREGRGQDYGYTF

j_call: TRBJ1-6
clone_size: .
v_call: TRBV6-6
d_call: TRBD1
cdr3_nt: TGTGCCAGCAGTACTCGGACAGGGCCCGTGGACTTT
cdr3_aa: CASSTRTGPVDF

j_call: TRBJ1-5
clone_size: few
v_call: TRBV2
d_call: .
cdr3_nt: TGTGCCAGCAGTGACCCTATACAGCAATCGGGCAATCAGCCCCAGCATTTT
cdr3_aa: CASSDPIQQSGNQPQHF

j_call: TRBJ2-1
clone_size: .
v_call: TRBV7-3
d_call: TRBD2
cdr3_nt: TGTGCCAGCAGCTTGATTAGCGGGGGCACCCGCGATGAGCAGTTCTTC
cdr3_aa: CASSLISGGTRDEQFF

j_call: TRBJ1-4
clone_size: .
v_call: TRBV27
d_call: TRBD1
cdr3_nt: TGTGCCAGCAGTTTCGCCCGGGCAGGGGGCAGTGAAAAACTGTTTTTT
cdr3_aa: CASSFARAGGSEKLFF

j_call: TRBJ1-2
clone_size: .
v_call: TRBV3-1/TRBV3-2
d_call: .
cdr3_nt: TGTGCCAGCAGCCAAGGTTCGCCAGGAATGGGCTACACCTTC
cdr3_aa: CASSQGSPGMGYTF

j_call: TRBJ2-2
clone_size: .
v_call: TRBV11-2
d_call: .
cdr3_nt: TGTGCCAGCAGCTTAGGAAGTGGCGTCAGCGCGAACACCGGGGAGCTGTTTTTT
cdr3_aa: CASSLGSGVSANTGELFF

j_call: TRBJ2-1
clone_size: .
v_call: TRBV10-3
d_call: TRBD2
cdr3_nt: TGCGGGGCTAGCGGGAGGACAAGCTCCTACAATGAGCAGTTCTTC
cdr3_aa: CGASGRTSSYNEQFF

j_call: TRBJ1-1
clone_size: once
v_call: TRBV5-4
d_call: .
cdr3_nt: TGTGCCAGCAGCCAGCAGGGCCTGAACACTGAAGCTTTCTTT
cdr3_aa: CASSQQGLNTEAFF

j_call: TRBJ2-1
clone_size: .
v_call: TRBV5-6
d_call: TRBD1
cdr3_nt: TGTGCCAGCAGACGGGACGTAGGACAGGGGGCAGTTGAGCAGTTCTTC
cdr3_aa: CASRRDVGQGAVEQFF

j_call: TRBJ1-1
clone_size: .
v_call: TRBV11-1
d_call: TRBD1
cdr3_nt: TGTGCCAGCAGCTTGGACAGGGGCGGCACTGAAGCTTTCTTT
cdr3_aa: CASSLDRGGTEAFF

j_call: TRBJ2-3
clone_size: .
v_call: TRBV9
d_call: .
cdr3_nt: TGTGCCAGCAGCGTAATGTATACAGATACGCAGTATTTT
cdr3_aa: CASSVMYTDTQYF

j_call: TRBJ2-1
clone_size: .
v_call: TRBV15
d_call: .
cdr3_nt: TGTGCCACCAGCAGAGTACGAGAAGTCCTCGATGAGCAGTTCTTC
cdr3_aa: CATSRVREVLDEQFF

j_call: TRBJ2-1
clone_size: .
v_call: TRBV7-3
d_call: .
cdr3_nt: TGTGCCAGCAGCTTAGGGGCCGCGTCGAATGAGCAGTTCTTC
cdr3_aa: CASSLGAASNEQFF

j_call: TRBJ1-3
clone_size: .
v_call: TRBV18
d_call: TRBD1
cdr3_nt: TGTGCCAGCTCACCGGCACCACAGGGGGCGCGTTCTGGAAACACCATATATTTT
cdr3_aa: CASSPAPQGARSGNTIYF

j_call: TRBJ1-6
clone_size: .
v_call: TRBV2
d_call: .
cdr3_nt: TGTGCCAGCAGTGAAGGCAGGAATTCACCCCTCCACTTT
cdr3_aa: CASSEGRNSPLHF

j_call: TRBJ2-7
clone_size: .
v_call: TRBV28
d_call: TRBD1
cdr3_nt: TGTGCCAGCAGTTCACTAAACCCCCAAAAGTCGGGACAGGGGATAATTGAGACCTACGAGCAGTACTTC
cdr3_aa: CASSSLNPQKSGQGIIETYEQYF

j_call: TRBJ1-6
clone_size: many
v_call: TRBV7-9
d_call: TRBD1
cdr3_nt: TGTGCCAGCAGCACCAGCGGGACAGGGGCCAATTCACCCCTCCACTTT
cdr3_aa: CASSTSGTGANSPLHF

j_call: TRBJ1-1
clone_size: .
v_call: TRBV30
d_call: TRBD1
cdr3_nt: TGTGCCTGGAGCGAACGGGACAGGGGACAAGCTTTCTTT
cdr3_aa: CAWSERDRGQAFF

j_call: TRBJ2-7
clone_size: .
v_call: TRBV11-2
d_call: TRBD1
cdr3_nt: TGTGCCAGCAGCTTAGAAGGGGACAGATCCTCCTACGAGCAGTACTTC
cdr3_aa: CASSLEGDRSSYEQYF

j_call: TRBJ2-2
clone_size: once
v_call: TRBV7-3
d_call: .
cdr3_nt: TGTGCCAGCAGCTTAGTCGGAGGGAACACCGGGGAGCTGTTTTTT
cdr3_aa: CASSLVGGNTGELFF

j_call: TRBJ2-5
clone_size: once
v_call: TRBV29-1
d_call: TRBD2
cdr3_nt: TGCAGCGTGGGGGGGTCCCAGAACCAAGAGACCCAGTACTTC
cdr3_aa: CSVGGSQNQETQYF

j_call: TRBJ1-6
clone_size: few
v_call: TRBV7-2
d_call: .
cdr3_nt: TGTGCCAGCAGCTTAGAACGACAGACTAATTCACCCCTCCACTTT
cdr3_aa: CASSLERQTNSPLHF